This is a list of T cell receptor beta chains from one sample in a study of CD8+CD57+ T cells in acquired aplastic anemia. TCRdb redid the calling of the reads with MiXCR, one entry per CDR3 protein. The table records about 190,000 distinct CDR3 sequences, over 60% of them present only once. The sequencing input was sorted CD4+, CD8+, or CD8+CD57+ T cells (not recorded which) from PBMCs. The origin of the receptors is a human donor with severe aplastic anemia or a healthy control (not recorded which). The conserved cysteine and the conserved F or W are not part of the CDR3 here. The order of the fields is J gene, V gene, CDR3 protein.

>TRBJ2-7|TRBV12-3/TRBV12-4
ASSQKTPPGGEQY
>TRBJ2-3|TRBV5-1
ASSFLGRTAVDTQY
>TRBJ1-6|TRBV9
ASTRDRAGNSPLH
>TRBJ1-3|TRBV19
ASRRNTIY
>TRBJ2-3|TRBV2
ASRVDTQY
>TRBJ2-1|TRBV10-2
ASSSRLGSGSYNEQF
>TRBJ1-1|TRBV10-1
ASSETSQRTEAF
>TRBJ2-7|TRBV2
ASSGRGDSHFSYEQY
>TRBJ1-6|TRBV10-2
ASTSSYNSPLH
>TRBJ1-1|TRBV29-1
SVQPTGVDTEAF
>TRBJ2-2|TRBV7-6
ASSFLDPGELF
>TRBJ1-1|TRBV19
ASSIGGTGLNTEAF
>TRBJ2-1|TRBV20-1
SAPLSSSYNEQF
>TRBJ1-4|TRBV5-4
ASSYPGQGEEKLF
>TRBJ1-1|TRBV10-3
ASSVMSNTEAF
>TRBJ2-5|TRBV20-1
SARLAGYQETQY
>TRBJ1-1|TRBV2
ASTHLRSDNGGEAF
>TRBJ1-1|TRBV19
ASKIGATEAF
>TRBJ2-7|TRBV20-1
SARDRAGGIYEQY
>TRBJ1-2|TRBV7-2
ASRQQGDYGYT
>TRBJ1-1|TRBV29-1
SIRTGTGTGAF
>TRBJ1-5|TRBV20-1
SASRQGRNQPQH
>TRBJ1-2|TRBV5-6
ASSFSVEGVRGLGGYT
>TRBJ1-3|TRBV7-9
ASSPQGTESIY
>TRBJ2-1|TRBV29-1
SLSRSGNEQF
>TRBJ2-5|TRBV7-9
ASSTSGSQETQY
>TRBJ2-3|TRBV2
ASILSGLTDTQY
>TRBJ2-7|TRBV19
ASSAGRQGVYEQY
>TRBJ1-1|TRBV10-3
AISETMRSTEAF
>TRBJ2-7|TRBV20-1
SALADKVDGQY
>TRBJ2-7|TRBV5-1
ASSLGAVHEQY
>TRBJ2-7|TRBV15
ATSPGESGSGYEQY
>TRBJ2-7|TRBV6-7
ASRNTGQGYEQY
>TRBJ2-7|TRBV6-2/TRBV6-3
ASSRGLAYEQY
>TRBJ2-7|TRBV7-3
ASSQSGGPTYEQY
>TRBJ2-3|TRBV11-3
ASSSRGTDTQY
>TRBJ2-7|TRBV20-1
SATGPGDEQY
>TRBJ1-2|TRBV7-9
ASSLGGGGNYGYT
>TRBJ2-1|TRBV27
ASRTTKAGGLIQF
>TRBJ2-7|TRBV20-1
SADLSGGAYEQY
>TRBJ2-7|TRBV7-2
ASRSGTGLLYEQY
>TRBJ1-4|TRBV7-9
ASSLGRGNEKLF
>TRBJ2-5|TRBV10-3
AISEGESQETQY
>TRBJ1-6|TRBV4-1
ASSPLAGGSPLH
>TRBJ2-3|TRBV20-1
SAPLADTQY
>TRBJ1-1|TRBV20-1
SAEDGPGTEAF
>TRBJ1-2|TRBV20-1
SARQGGGGYT
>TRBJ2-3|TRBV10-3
AISERRGFTDTQY
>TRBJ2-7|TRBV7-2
ASSFTGPEQY
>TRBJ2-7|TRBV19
ASSIRGGGPYEQY
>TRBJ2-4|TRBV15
ATSTRSPIQY
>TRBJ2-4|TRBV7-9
ASSSEAGASDIQY
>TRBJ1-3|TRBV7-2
ASSLARITTGNTIY
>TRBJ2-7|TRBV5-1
ASSLDGRPSEQY
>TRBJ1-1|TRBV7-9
ASSLPSPNTEAF
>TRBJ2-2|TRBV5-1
ASSLFGELF
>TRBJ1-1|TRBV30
AWSAGGTEAF